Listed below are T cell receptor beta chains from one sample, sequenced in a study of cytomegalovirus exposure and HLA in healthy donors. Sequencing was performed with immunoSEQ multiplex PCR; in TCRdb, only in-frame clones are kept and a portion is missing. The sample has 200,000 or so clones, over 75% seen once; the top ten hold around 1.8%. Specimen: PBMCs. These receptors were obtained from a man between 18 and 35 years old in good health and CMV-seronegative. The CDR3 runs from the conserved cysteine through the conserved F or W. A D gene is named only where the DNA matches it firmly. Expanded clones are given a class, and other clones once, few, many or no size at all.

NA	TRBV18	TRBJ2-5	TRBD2	TGTGCCAGCTCACCAAGGCCTAGCGGGGGGGCTAAAGAGACCCAGTACTTC	CASSPRPSGGAKETQYF
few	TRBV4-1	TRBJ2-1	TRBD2	TGCGCCAGCAGCCGGGACTATTACAATGAGCAGTTCTTC	CASSRDYYNEQFF
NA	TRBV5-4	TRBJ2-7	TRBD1	TGTGCCAGCAGCTGGACAGGAGAGTGGAAGCAGTACTTC	CASSWTGEWKQYF
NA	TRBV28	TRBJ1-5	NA	TGTGCCAGCAGACCAGGGGACGGCAGCAATCAGCCCCAGCATTTT	CASRPGDGSNQPQHF
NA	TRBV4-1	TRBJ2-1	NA	TGCGCCAGCAGCCCCTCAGAACGGGAGATTCATGAGCAGTTCTTC	CASSPSEREIHEQFF
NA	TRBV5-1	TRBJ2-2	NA	TGCGCCAGCAGCCCACAAAACACCGGGGAGCTGTTTTTT	CASSPQNTGELFF
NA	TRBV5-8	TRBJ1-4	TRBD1	TGTGCCAGCAGCCCCGGGACAGATAATGAAAAACTGTTTTTT	CASSPGTDNEKLFF
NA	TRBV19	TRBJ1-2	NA	TGTGCCAGTAGCCACGACAGTTTCTATGGCTACACCTTC	CASSHDSFYGYTF
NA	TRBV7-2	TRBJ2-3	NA	TGTGCCAGCAGCTTAAGGGGGAGCACAGATACGCAGTATTTT	CASSLRGSTDTQYF
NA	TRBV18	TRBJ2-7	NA	TGTGCCAGCTCACCTATAAACGCGGGGGCGACAGGAGAGCAGTACTTC	CASSPINAGATGEQYF
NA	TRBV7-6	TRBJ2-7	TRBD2	TGTGCCAGCAGCCGAACGGCCGGGACAGGGACTAGCGGGAGAGCCCACGAGCAGTACTTC	CASSRTAGTGTSGRAHEQYF
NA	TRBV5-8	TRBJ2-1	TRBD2	TGTGCCAGCAGCTTGGGGCTGACTAGCCTTCGCTCCTACAATGAGCAGTTCTTC	CASSLGLTSLRSYNEQFF
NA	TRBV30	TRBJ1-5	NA	TGTGCCTGGAGCCCGGCCCGGGGGGAGTATTATAGCAATCAGCCCCAGCATTTT	CAWSPARGEYYSNQPQHF
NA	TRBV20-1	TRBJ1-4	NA	TGCAGTGCCCTCAATGAAAAACTGTTTTTT	CSALNEKLFF
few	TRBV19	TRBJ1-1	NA	TGTGCCAGTAGTTGGGGCAGGGGAAACACTGAAGCTTTCTTT	CASSWGRGNTEAFF
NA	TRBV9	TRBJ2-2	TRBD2	TGTGCCAGCAGCGTAGGACTAGCGGGGGGAAACACCGGGGAGCTGTTTTTT	CASSVGLAGGNTGELFF
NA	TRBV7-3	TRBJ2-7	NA	TGTGCCAGCAGCACATGGGGGGGCGCGGGATACGAGCAGTACTTC	CASSTWGGAGYEQYF
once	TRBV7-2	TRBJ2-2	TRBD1	TGTGCCAGCAGCTTACTGGGGTCAGGGGGGAACACCGGGGAGCTGTTTTTT	CASSLLGSGGNTGELFF
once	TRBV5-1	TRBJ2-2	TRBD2	TGCGCCAGCAGCCCCGGGACTACTTTAAACACCGGGGAGCTGTTTTTT	CASSPGTTLNTGELFF
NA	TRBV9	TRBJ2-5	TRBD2	TGTGCCAGCAGCGTGACTAGCGGGGTGTACCAAGAGACCCAGTACTTC	CASSVTSGVYQETQYF
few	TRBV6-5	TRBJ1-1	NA	TGTGCCAGCAGTTACTCAGCGGGCCTGAACACTGAAGCTTTCTTT	CASSYSAGLNTEAFF
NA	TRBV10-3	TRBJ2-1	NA	TGTGCCATCGGTCGGGAGTTAACCTACAATGAGCAGTTCTTC	CAIGRELTYNEQFF
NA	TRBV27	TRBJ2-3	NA	TGTGCCAGCAGCCGGACACACCGCACAGATACGCAGTATTTT	CASSRTHRTDTQYF
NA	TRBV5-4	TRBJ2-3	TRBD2	TGTGCCAGCAGCTACACCGGACTAGTTCGTGGAGATACGCAGTATTTT	CASSYTGLVRGDTQYF
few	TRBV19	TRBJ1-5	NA	TGTGCCAGTAGTATAGGGGAGGGGAATCAGCCCCAGCATTTT	CASSIGEGNQPQHF
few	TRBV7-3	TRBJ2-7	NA	TGTGCCAGCAGCACCGACAGGTTATTTGGCGAGCAGTACTTC	CASSTDRLFGEQYF
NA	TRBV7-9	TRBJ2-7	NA	TGTGCCAGCAGCTCACCCGACAGGTTGGGGTACGAGCAGTACTTC	CASSSPDRLGYEQYF
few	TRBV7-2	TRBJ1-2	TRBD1	TGTGCCAGCAGCTCGCTGACAGGGGGTAAGGACTATGGCTACACCTTC	CASSSLTGGKDYGYTF
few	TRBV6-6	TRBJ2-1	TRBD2	TGTGCCAGCAGTGTCCCGGGGGGGCGGTACAATGAGCAGTTCTTC	CASSVPGGRYNEQFF
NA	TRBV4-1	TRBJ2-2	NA	TGCGCCAGCAGCCAAGATCCCCTGACGGGGAACACCGGGGAGCTGTTTTTT	CASSQDPLTGNTGELFF
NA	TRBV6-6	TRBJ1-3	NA	TGTGCCAGCAGTTCGGAGTTGGGCTCTGGAAACACCATATATTTT	CASSSELGSGNTIYF
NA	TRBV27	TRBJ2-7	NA	TGTGCCAGCAGTTCCCTATCCGGGACAAAGCTATACGAGCAGTACTTC	CASSSLSGTKLYEQYF
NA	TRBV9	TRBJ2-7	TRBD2	TGTGCCAGCAGCGTAGTACCCCCTAGCGGGGACTCCTACGAGCAGTACTTC	CASSVVPPSGDSYEQYF
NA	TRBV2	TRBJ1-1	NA	TGTGCCAGCCTTCGGCGACAGGTTGAAGCTTTCTTT	CASLRRQVEAFF
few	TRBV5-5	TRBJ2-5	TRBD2	TGTGCCAGCAGCCTAACCGGGACTAGCGGGAGAGGGTCTCAAGAGACCCAGTACTTC	CASSLTGTSGRGSQETQYF
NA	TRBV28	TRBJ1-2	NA	TGTGCCATCAGGGGAGACTATGGCTACACCTTC	CAIRGDYGYTF
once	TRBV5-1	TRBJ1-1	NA	TGCGCCAGCAGCGCAGACACTGAAGCTTTCTTT	CASSADTEAFF
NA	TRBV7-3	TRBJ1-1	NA	TGTGCCAGCAGCCTCACTGTGAACACTGAAGCTTTCTTT	CASSLTVNTEAFF
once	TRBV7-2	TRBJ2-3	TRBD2	TGTGCCAGCAGCCCCATAGCGGGATGGGGGCAATCAGATACGCAGTATTTT	CASSPIAGWGQSDTQYF
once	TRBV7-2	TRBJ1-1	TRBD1	TGTGCCAGCAGCTCACCACCGACAGGGATGAACACTGAAGCTTTCTTT	CASSSPPTGMNTEAFF
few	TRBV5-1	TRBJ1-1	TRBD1	TGCGCCAGCAGCTCCGCGACAGGGGGCACTGAAGCTTTCTTT	CASSSATGGTEAFF
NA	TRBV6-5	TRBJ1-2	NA	TGTGCCAGCAGTTACTCGCAGGGAACTAACTATGGCTACACCTTC	CASSYSQGTNYGYTF
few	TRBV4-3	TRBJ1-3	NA	TGCGCCAGCAGCCAAGACGCAGGGGCCCGAGGAAACACCATATATTTT	CASSQDAGARGNTIYF
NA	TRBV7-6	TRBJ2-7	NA	TGTGCCAGCAGCCCATCCGTGGGGGGATCCGTGAACGAGCAGTACTTC	CASSPSVGGSVNEQYF
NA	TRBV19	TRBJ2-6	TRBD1	TGTGCCAGTACCCCTTCAGGGGGAGCCTCTGGGGCCAACGTCCTGACTTTC	CASTPSGGASGANVLTF
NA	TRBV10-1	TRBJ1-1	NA	TGCGCTGAAGGGAGGGGACGGATGAACACTGAAGCTTTCTTT	CAEGRGRMNTEAFF
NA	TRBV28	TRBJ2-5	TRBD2	TGTGCCAGCAGTGGACTAGCGGGCCAAGAGACCCAGTACTTC	CASSGLAGQETQYF
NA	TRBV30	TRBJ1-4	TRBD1	TGTGCCTGGAGGGGGGAGGACAGGGACGAAAAACTGTTTTTT	CAWRGEDRDEKLFF
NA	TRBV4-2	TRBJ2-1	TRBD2	TGTGCCAGCAGCCGCCTTGCGGGAGCGAACTACAATGAGCAGTTCTTC	CASSRLAGANYNEQFF
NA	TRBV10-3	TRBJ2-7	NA	TGTGCCATCAGTGAGTCGAGTGACAACTACGAGCAGTACTTC	CAISESSDNYEQYF
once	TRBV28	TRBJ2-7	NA	TGTGCCAGCAGCTCTGGACAGCCTCCCTACGAGCAGTACTTC	CASSSGQPPYEQYF
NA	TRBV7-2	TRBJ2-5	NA	TGTGCCAGCAGATTACAGGGAGAGACCCAGTACTTC	CASRLQGETQYF
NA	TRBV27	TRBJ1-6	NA	TGTGCCAGCAGTTCACTTCAGGGTCCCCCATATAATTCACCCCTCCACTTT	CASSSLQGPPYNSPLHF
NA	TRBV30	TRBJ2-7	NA	TGTGCCTGGGGGGCAGTAGGACTACAAGCGTTC	CAWGAVGLQAF
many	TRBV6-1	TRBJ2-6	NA	TGTGCCAGCGCAGTGCTCTCTGGGGCCAACGTCCTGACTTTC	CASAVLSGANVLTF
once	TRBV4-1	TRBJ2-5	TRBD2	TGCGCCAGCAGCCAAGATCCCTCCGGGACTAGCGGGGATATCCAAGAGACCCAGTACTTC	CASSQDPSGTSGDIQETQYF